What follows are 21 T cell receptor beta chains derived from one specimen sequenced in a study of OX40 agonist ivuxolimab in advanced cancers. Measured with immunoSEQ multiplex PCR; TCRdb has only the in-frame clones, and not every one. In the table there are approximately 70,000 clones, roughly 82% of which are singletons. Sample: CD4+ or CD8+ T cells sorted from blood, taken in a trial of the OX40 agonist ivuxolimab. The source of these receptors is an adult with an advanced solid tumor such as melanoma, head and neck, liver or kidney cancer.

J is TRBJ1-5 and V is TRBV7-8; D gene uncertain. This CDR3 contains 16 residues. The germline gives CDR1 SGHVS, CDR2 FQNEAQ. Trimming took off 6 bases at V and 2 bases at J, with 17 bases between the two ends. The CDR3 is CASSSVDSEGNQPQHF. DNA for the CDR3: TGTGCCAGCAGTTCGGTAGACTCTGAGGGCAATCAGCCCCAGCATTTT.

CDR3: CASSGVAGGNQPQHF. CDR3 DNA sequence: TGTGCCAGCAGTGGCGTGGCAGGGGGCAATCAGCCCCAGCATTTT. This sequence joins TRBV6-5 and TRBJ1-5, with D possibly being TRBD1 (6 bases). Germline CDR1 MNHEY, CDR2 SVGAGI. The ends were cut back, 5 bases at V and 2 bases at J, with 13 bases in the middle. The CDR3 runs to 15 residues.

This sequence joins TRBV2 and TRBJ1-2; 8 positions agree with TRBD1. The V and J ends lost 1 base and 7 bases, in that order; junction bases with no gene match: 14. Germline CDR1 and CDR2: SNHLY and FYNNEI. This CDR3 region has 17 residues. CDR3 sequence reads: CASSEGAGGASVGGYTF. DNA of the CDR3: TGTGCCAGCAGTGAAGGGGCAGGGGGCGCGAGTGTGGGTGGCTACACCTTC.

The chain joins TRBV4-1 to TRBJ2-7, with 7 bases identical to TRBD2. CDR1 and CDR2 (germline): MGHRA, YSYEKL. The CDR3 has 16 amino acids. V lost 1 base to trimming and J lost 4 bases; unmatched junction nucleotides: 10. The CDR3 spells CASSQVLTSESYEQYF. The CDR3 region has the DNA TGCGCCAGCAGCCAAGTTCTTACTAGCGAGAGTTACGAGCAGTACTTC.

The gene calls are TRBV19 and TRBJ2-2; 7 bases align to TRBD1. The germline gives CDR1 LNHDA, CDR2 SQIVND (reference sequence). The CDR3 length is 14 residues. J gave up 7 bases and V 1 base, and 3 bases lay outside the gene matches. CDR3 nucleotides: TGTGCCAGTAGTATAGGACAGGGAAACGGGGAGCTGTTTTTT. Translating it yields CASSIGQGNGELFF.

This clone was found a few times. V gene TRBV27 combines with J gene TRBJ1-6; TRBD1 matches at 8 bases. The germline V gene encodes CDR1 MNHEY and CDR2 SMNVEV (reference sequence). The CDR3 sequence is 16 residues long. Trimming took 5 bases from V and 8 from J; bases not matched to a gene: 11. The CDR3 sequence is CASSPTDRGADSPLHF. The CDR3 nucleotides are TGTGCCAGCAGTCCAACAGACAGGGGCGCGGATTCACCCCTCCACTTT.

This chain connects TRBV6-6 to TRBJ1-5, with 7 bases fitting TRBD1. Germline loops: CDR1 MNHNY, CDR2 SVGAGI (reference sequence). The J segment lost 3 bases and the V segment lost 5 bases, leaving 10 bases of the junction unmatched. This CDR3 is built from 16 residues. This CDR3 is CASSQGQTTYNQPQHF. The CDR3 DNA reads TGTGCCAGCAGTCAGGGACAGACAACGTACAATCAGCCCCAGCATTTT.

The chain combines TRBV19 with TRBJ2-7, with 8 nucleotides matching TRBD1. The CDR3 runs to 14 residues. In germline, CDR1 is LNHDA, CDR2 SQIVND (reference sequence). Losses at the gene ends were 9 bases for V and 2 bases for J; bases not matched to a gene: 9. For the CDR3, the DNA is TGTGCCAGGTCCAGGGGGCGCGAGCCCTACGAGCAGTACGTC. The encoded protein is CARSRGREPYEQYV.

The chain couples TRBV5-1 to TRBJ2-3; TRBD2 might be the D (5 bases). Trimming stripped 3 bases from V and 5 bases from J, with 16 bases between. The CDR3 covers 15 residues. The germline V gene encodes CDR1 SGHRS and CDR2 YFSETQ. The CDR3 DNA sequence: TGCGCCAGCAGCTCGGCCCCAGGTGGGAGAGATACGCAGTATTTT. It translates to CASSSAPGGRDTQYF.

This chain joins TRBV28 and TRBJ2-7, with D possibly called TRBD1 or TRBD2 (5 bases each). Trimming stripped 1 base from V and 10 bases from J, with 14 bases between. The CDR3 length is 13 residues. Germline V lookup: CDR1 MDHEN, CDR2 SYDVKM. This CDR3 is CASSLSLPGTQYV. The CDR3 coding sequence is TGTGCCAGCAGTTTATCACTCCCCGGGACCCAGTACGTC.

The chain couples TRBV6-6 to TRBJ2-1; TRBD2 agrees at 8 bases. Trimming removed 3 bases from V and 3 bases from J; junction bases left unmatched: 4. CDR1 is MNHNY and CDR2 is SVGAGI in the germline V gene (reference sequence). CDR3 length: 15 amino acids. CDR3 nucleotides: TGTGCCAGCAGTTATTCGGGGGGGGACTACAATGAGCAGTTCTTC. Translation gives CASSYSGGDYNEQFF.

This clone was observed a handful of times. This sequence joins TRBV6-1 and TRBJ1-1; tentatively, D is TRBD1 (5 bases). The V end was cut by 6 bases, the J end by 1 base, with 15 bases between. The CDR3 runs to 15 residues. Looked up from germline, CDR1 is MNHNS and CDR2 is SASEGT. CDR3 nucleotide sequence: TGTGCCAGCAGACGATTACAGGAGTCGAACACTGAAGCTTTCTTT. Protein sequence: CASRRLQESNTEAFF.

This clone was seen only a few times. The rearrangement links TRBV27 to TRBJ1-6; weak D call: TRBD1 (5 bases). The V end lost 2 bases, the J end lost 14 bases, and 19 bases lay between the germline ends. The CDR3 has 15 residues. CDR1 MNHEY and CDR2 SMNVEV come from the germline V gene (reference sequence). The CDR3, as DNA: TGTGCCAGCAGTTTACTTGGACGGGGGGAAGGGGCCCTCCACTTT. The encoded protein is CASSLLGRGEGALHF.

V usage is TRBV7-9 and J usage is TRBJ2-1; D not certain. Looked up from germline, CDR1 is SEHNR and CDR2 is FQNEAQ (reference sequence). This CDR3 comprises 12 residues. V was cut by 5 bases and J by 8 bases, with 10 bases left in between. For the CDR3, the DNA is TGTGCCAGCAGCCAGTTCAACTATGAGCAGTTCTTC. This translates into CASSQFNYEQFF.

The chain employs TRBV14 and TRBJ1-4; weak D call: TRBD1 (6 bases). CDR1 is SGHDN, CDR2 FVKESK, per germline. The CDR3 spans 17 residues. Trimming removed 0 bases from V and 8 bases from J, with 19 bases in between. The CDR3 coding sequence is TGTGCCAGCAGCCAAGATCCGTCGAACAGGGCCCTGGAAAAACTGTTTTTT. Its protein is CASSQDPSNRALEKLFF.

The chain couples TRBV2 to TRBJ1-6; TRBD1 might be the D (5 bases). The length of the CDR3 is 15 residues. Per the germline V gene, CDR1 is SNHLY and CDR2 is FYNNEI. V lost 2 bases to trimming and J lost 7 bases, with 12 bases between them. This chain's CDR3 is CASSESSGTNSPLHF. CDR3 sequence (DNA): TGTGCCAGCAGTGAATCCTCGGGGACCAATTCACCCCTCCACTTT.

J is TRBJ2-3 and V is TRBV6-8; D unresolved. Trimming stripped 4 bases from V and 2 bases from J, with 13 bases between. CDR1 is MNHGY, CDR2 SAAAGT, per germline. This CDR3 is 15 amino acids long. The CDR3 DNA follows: TGTGCCAGCAGTTGGGCAGCCGCCCACACAGATACGCAGTATTTT. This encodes CASSWAAAHTDTQYF.

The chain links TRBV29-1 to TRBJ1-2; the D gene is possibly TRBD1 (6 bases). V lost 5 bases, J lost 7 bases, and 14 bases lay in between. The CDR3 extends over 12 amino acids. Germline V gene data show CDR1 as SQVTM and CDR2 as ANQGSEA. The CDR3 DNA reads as TGCAGCGTTCGTCCGGGGGCGGGTGGCTACACCTTC. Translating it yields CSVRPGAGGYTF.

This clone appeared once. CDR3 coding DNA: TGTGCCAGCAGCGGGACAGGGTACGATACGCAGTATTTT. This sequence encodes CASSGTGYDTQYF. The rearrangement joins TRBV9 to TRBJ2-3, with 8 bases fitting TRBD1. The V gene end was trimmed by 3 bases and the J gene end by 6 bases; junction bases not matched to a gene: 3. The CDR3 has 13 amino acids. Germline V gene lookup returns CDR1 SGDLS and CDR2 YYNGEE.

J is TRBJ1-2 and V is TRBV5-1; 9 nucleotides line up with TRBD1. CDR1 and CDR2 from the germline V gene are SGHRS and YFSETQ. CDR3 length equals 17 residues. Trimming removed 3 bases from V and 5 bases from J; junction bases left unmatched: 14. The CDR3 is CASSYRDRVNHPYGYTF. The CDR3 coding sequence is TGCGCCAGCAGCTACCGGGACAGGGTAAATCATCCTTATGGCTACACCTTC. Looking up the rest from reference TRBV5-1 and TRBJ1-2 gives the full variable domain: KAGVTQTPRYLIKTRGQQVTLSCSPISGHRSVSWYQQTPGQGLQFLFEYFSETQRNKGNFPGRFSGRQFSNSRSEMNVSTLELGDSALYLCASSYRDRVNHPYGYTFGSGTRLTVV.

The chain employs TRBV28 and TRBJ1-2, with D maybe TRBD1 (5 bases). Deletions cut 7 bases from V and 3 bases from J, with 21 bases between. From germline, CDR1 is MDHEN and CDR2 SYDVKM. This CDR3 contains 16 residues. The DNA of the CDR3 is TGTGCCAGCAACCCTCCAATGGGGGATTCCTACTATGGCTACACCTTC. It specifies CASNPPMGDSYYGYTF.